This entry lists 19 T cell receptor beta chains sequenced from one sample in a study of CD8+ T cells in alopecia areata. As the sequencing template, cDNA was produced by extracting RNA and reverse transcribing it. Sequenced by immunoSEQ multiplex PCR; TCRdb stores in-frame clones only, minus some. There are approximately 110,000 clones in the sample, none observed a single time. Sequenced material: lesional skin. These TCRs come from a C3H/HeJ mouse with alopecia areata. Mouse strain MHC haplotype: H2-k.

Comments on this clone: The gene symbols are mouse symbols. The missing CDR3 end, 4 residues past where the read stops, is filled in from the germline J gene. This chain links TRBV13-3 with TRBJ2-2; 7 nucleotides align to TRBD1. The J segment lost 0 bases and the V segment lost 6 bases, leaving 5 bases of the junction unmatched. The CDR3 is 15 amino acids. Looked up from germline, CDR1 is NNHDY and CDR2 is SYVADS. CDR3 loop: CASKETGSNTGQLYF. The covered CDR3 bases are TGTGCCAGCAAAGAGACAGGGTCAAACACCGGG.

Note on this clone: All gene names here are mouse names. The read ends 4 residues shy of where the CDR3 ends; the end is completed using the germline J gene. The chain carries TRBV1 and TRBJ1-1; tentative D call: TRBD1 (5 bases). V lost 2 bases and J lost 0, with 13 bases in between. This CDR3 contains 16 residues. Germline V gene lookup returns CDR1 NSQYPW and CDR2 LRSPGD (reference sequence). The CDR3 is CTCSAWPDNSNTEVFF. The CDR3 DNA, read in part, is TGCACCTGCAGTGCATGGCCGGACAACTCAAACACA.

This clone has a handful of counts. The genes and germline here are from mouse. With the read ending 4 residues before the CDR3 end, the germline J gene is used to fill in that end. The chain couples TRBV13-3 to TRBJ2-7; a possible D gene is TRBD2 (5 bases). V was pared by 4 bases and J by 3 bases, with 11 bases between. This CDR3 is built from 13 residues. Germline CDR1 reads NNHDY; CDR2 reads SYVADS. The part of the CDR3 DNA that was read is TGTGCCAGCAGTCCTGGGAGCAACTAT. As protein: CASSPGSNY. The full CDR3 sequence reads CASSPGSNYEQYF.

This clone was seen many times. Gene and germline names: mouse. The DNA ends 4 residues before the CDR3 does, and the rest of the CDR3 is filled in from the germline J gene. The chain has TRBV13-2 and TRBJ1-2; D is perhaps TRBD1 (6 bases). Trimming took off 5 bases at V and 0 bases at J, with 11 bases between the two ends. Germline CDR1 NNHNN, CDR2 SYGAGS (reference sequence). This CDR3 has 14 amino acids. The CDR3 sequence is CASGRDNANSDYTF. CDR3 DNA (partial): TGTGCCAGCGGCCGGGACAATGCAAACTCC.

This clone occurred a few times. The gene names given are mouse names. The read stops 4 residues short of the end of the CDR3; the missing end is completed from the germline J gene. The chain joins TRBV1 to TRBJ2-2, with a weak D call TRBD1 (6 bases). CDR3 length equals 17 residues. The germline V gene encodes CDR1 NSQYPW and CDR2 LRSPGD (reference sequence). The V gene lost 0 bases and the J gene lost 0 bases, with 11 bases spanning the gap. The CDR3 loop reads CTCSAEIRGPNTGQLYF. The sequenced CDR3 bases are TGCACCTGCAGTGCAGAGATCAGGGGCCCAAACACCGGG.

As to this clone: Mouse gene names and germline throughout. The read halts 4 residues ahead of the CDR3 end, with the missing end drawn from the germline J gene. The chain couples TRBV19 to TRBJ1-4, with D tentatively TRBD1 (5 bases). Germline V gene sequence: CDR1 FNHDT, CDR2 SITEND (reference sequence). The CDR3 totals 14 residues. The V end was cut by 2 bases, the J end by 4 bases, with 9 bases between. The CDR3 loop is CASSIQGFNERLFF. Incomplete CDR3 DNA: TGTGCCAGCAGTATCCAGGGTTTCAACGAA.

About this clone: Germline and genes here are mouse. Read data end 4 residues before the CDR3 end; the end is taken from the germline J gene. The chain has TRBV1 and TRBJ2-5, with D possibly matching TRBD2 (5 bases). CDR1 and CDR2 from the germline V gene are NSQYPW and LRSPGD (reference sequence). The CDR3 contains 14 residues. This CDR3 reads CTCSAGWGRDTQYF. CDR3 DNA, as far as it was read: TGCACCTGCAGTGCAGGATGGGGAAGGGAC.

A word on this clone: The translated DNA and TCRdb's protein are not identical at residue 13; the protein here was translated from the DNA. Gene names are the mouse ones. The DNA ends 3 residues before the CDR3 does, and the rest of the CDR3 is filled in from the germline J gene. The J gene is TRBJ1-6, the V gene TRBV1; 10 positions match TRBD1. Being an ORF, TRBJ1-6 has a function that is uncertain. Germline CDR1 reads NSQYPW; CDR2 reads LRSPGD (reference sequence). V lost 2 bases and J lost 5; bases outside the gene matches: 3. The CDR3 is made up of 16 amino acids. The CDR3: CTCSARQGAHNSPLYF. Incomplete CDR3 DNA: TGCACCTGCAGTGCAAGACAGGGGGCGCATAATTCGCCC.

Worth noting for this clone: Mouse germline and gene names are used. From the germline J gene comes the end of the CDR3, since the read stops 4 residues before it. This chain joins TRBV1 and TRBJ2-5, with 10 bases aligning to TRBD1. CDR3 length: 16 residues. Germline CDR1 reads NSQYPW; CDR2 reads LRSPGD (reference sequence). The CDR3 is CTCSADRQGAADTQYF. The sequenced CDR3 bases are TGCACCTGCAGTGCAGATAGACAGGGGGCAGCAGAC.

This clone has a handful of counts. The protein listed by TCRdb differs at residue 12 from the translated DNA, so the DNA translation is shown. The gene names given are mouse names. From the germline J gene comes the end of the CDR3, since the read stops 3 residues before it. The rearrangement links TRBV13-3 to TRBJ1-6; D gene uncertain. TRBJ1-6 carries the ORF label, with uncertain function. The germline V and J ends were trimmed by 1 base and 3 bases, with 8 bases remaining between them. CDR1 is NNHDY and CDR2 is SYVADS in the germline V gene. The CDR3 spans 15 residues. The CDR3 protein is CASSDRGFYNSPLYF. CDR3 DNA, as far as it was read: TGTGCCAGCAGTGATAGAGGGTTCTATAATTCGCCC.

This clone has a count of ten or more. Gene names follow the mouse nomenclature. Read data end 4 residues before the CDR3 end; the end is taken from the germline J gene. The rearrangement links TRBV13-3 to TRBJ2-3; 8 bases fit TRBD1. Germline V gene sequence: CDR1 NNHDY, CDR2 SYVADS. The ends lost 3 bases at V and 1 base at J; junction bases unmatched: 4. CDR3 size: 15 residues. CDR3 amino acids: CASSGPGQGAETLYF. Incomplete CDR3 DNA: TGTGCCAGCAGTGGACCGGGACAGGGTGCAGAA.

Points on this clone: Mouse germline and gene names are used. CDR3 DNA (partial): TGTGCCAGCAGTGATCTTGAACAATCCAACGAA. This gives the protein CASSDLEQSNE. The complete CDR3 reads CASSDLEQSNERLFF. This sequence joins TRBV13-1 and TRBJ1-4; D gene ambiguous. The read ends 4 residues shy of where the CDR3 ends; the end is completed using the germline J gene. The CDR3 length is 15 residues. In germline, CDR1 is NSHNY, CDR2 SYGAGN. Deletions cut 1 base from V and 2 bases from J, with 9 bases between.

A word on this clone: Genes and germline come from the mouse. The covered CDR3 bases are TGCACCTGCAGTGCAGAGGGTCGGGACTGGGGGGATGCT. The encoded protein is CTCSAEGRDWGDA. The entire CDR3 protein reads CTCSAEGRDWGDAEQFF. J is TRBJ2-1 and V is TRBV1; TRBD2 matches at 12 bases. The CDR3 goes on 4 residues after the read ends, and that part is filled in from the germline J gene. J gave up 5 bases and V 0 bases, and 5 bases lay outside the gene matches. The CDR3 consists of 17 residues. The germline CDR1 and CDR2 sequences are NSQYPW and LRSPGD (reference sequence).

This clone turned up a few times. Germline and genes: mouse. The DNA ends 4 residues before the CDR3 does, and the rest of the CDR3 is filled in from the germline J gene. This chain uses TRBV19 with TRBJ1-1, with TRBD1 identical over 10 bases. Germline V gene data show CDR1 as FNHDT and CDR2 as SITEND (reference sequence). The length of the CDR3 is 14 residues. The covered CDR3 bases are TGTGCCAGCAGTATAAGGGACAGGGGATCA. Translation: CASSIRDRGS. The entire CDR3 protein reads CASSIRDRGSEVFF.

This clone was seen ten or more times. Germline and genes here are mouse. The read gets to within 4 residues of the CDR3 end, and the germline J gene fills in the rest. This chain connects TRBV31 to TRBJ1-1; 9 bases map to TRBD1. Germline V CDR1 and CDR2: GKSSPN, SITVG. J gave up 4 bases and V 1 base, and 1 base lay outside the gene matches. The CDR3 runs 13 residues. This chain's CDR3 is CAWSPGQGTEVFF. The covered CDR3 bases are TGTGCCTGGAGTCCGGGACAGGGCACA. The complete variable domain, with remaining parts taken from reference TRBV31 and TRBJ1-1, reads AQTIHQWPVAEIKAVGSPLSLGCTIKGKSSPNLYWYWQATGGTLQQLFYSITVGQVESVVQLNLSASRPKDDQFILSTEKLLLSHSGFYLCAWSPGQGTEVFFGKGTRLTVV.

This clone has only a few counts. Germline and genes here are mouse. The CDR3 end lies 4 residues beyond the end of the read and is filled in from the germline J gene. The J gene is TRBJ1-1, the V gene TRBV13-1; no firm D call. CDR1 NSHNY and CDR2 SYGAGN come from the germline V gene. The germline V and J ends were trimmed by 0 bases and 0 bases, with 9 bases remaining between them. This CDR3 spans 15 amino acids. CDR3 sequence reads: CASSDASTANTEVFF. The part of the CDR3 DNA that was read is TGTGCCAGCAGTGATGCATCCACTGCAAACACA.

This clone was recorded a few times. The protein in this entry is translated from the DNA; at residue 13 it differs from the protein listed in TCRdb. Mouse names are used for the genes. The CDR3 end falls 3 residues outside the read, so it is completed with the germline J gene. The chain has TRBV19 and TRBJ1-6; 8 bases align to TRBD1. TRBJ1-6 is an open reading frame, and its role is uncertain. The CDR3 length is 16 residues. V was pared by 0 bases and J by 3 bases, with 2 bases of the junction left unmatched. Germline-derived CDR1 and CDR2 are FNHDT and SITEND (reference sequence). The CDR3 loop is CASSIDGTGYNSPLYF. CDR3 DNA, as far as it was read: TGTGCCAGCAGTATAGACGGGACAGGCTATAATTCGCCC.

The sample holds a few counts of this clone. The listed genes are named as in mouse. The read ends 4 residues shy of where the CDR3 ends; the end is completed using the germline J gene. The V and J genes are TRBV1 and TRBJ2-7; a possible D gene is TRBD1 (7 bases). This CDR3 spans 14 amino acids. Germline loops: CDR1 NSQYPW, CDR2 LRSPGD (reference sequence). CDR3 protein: CTCSAGGGDYEQYF. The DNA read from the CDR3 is TGCACCTGCAGTGCAGGAGGGGGCGATTAT.

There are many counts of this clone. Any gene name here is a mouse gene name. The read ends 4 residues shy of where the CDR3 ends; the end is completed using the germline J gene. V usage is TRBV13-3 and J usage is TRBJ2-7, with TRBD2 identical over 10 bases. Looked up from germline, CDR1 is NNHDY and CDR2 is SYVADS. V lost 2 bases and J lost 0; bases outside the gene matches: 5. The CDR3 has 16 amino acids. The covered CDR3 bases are TGTGCCAGCAGTGACCCCGGGACTGGGGACTCCTAT. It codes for CASSDPGTGDSY. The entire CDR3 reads CASSDPGTGDSYEQYF.